The entry that follows covers one TCR beta chain sequence. Other DNA variants within this sample encode the same CDR3. This sample is drawn from a study of shared clonotypes between healthy human individuals. CD45RO-negative, CCR7-positively selected cells formed the naive CD8 fraction, excluding terminally differentiated effector memory CD45RA+ cells. Measured with immunoSEQ multiplex PCR; TCRdb has only the in-frame clones, and not every one. The repertoire has about 1,900,000 clones, less than 95% of them found once; the top ten carry around 1%. CDR3 length equals 15 residues. V was cut by 0 bases and J by 0 bases, with 10 bases left in between. Germline assignment: CDR1 SGDLS and CDR2 YYNGEE.

Sequences were obtained from naive CD8+ T cells sorted from blood. This rearrangement joins TRBV9 to TRBJ2-7, with D possibly being TRBD2 (5 bases). This TCR was sampled from a man between 18 and 35 years old in good health. The DNA of the CDR3 is TGTGCCAGCAGCGTAGCTCCCAGCGGCTCCTACGAGCAGTACTTC. Translation gives CASSVAPSGSYEQYF.